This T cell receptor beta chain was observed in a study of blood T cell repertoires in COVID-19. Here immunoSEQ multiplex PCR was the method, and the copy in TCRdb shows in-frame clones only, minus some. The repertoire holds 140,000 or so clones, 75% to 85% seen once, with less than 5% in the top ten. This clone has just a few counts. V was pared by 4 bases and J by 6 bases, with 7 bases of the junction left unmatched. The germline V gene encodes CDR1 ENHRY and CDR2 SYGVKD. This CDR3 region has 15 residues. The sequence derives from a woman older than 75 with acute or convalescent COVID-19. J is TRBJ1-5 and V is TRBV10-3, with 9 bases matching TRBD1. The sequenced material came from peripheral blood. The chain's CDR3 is CAISGGQGLGQPQHF. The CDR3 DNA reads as TGTGCCATCAGTGGGGGACAGGGTTTAGGTCAGCCCCAGCATTTT.